The clone carrying this TCR beta chain was seen only a few times. The sample belongs to a study of T-cell reconstitution after alpha-beta-depleted transplantation in children. The TCRbeta library incorporated unique molecular identifiers. Via MiXCR, TCRdb re-called the PCR reads, giving one row per CDR3 protein. The sample holds 250,000 or so distinct CDR3 sequences; about 24% are singletons and the top ten take about 5%. The sequencing used PBMCs, mostly from graft donor cells, collected 360 days after TCRalphabeta/CD19-depleted stem cell transplant. The origin of this receptor is a female patient aged 2 to 10 who had a stem cell transplant for congenital amegakaryocytic thrombocytopenia, so the T cells may come from the graft donor.

Here the CDR3 reads CASSLGVGTRKETQYF. The CDR3, as DNA: TGTGCCAGCAGTTTAGGGGTTGGGACACGGAAAGAGACCCAGTACTTC. The chain employs TRBV12-3 or TRBV12-4 and TRBJ2-5, with D maybe TRBD1 (6 bases). V lost 1 base and J lost 3, with 15 bases in between. There are 16 residues in the CDR3.